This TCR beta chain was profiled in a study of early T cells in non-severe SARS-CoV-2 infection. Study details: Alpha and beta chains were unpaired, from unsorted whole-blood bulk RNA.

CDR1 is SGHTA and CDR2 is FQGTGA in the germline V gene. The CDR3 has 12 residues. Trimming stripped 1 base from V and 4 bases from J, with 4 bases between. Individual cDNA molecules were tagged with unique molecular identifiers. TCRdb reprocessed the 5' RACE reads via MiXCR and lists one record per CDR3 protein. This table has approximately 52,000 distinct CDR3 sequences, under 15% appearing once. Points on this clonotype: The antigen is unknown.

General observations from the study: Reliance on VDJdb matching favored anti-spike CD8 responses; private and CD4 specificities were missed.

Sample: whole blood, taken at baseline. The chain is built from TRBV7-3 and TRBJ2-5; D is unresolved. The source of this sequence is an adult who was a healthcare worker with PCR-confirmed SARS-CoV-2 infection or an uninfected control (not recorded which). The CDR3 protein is CASSLRGETQYF. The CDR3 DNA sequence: TGTGCCAGCAGCTTAAGGGGAGAGACCCAGTACTTC. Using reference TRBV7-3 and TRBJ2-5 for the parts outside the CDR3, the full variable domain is GAGVSQTPSNKVTEKGKYVELRCDPISGHTALYWYRQSLGQGPEFLIYFQGTGAADDSGLPNDRFFAVRPEGSVSTLKIQRTERGDSAVYLCASSLRGETQYFGPGTRLLVL.